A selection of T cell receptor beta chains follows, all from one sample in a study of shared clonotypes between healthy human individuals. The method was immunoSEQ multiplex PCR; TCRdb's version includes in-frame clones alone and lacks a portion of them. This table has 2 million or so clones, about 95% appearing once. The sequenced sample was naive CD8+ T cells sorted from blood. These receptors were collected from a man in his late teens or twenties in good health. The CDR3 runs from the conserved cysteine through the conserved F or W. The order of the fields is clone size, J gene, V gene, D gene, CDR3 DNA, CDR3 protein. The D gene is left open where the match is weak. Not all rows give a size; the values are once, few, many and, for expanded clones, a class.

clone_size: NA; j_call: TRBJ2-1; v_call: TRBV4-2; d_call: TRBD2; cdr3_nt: TGTGCCAGCAGCCAAGATCCGAGACTAGCGGGAGGACTTCAGGCCAATGAGCAGTTCTTC; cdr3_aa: CASSQDPRLAGGLQANEQFF
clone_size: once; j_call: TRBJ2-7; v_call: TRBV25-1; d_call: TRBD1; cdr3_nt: TGTGCCAGCGGTTATAATGAGGGGGCAGAGCAGTACTTC; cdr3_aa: CASGYNEGAEQYF
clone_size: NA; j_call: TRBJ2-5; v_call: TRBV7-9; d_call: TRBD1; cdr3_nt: TGTGCCAGCACCGCCTTGGGACAGGCGGAGACCCAGTACTTC; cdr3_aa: CASTALGQAETQYF
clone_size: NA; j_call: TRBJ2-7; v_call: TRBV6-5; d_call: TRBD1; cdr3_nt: TGTGCCAGCAGTTCGGGACAGGGCTGGGTTTACGAGCAGTACTTC; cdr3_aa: CASSSGQGWVYEQYF
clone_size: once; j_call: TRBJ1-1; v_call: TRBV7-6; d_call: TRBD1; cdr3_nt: TGTGCCAGCAGCGCCGGGGCGTCGGGTGGCCAGGGGGACAACACTGAAGCTTTCTTT; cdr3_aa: CASSAGASGGQGDNTEAFF
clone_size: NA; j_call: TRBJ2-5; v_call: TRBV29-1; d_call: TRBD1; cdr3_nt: TGCAGCGTTGAAGATCAAAACAGGGGGATGCAAGAGACCCAGTACTTC; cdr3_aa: CSVEDQNRGMQETQYF
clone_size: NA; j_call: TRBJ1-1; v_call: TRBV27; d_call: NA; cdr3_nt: TGTGCCAGCAGTATGACAGGCATGAACACTGAAGCTTTCTTT; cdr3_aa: CASSMTGMNTEAFF
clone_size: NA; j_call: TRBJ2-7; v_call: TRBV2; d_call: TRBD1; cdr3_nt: TGTGCCCACAGCGGCCGGGACAGGGAAAATTACCAGTACTTC; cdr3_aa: CAHSGRDRENYQYF
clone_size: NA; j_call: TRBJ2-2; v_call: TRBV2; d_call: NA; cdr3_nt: TGTGCCAGCGGCCTAGATCGTCATGGGGCCCTGAACACCGGGGAGCTGTTTTTT; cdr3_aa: CASGLDRHGALNTGELFF
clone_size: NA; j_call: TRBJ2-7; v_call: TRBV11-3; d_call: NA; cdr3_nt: TGTGCCAGCAGTTCCGGATCTGCCTACGAGCAGTACTTC; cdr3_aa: CASSSGSAYEQYF
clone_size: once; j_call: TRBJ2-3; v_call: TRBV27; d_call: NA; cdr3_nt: TGTGCCAGCAGTTTATATTTAGATACGCAGTATTTT; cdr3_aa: CASSLYLDTQYF
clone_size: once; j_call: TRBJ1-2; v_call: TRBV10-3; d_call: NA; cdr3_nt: TGTGCCATCAGTTTGGGGAAGGGGGCTAACTATGGCTACACCTTC; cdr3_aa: CAISLGKGANYGYTF
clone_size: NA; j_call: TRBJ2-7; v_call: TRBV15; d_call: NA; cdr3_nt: TGTGCCACCTCGACAGGTAGGCACGAGCAGTACTTC; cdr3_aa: CATSTGRHEQYF
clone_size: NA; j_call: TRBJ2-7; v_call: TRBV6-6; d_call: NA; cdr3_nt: TGTGCCAGCAGTTACAATTACGAGCAGTACTTC; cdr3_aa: CASSYNYEQYF
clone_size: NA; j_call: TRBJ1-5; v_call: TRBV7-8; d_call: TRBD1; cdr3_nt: TGTGCCAGCATCCTAGAATGGGACAGGGGTCTGAGTCAGCCCCAGCATTTT; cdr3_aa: CASILEWDRGLSQPQHF
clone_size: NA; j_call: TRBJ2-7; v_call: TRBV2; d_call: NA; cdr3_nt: TGTGCCAGCAGTGTAGACCGCGAGCAGTACTTC; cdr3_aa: CASSVDREQYF
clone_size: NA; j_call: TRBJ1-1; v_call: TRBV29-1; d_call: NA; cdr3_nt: TGCAGCGTTGATAGTGATCTTCATGAAAACGGGGCTGAAGCTTTCTTT; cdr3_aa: CSVDSDLHENGAEAFF
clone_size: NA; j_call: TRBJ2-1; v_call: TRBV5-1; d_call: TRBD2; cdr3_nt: TGCGCCAGCAGCTTCAGCGGGAGGACAAACAATGAGCAGTTCTTC; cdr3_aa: CASSFSGRTNNEQFF
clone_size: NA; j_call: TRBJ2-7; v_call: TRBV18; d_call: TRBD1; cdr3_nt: TGTGCCAGCTCAGTGTCTCCGGGACAGGGAGACTACGAGCAGTACTTC; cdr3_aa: CASSVSPGQGDYEQYF
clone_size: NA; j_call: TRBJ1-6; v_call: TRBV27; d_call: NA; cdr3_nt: TGTGCCAGCAGTTTTTGGGGTTCACCCCTCCACTTT; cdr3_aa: CASSFWGSPLHF
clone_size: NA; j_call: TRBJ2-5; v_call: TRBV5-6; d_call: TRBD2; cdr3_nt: TGTGCCAGCAGCTTGGATCTAGCGGGGGGACAGTACTTC; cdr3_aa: CASSLDLAGGQYF
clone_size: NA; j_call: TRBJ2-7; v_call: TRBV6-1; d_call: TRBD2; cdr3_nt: TGTGCCAGCAGAACAGGACTAGCTACCCTCTACGAGCAATACTTC; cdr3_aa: CASRTGLATLYEQYF
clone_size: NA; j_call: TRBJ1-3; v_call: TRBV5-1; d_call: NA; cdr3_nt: TGCGCCAGCAGCTTGGACCCCGGGAGCTCTGGAAACACCATATATTTT; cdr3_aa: CASSLDPGSSGNTIYF
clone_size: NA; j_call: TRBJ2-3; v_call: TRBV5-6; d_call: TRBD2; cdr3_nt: TGTGCCAGCAGCTTGGGACTAGCTCCCACAGATACGCAGTATTTT; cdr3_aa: CASSLGLAPTDTQYF
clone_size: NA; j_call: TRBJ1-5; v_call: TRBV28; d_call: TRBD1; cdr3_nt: TGTGCCAGCAGTTCACGAGGACAGGGGGCGGATCAGCCCCAGCATTTT; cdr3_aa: CASSSRGQGADQPQHF
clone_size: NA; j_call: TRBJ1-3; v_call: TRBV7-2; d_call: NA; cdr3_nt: TGTGCCAGCAGCTTAGGAGGAAACTCTGGAAACACCATATATTTT; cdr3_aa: CASSLGGNSGNTIYF
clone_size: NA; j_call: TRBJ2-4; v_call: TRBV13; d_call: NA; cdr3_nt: TGTGCCAGCAGCTTAGGTCGGTCAGCCAAAAACATTCAGTACTTC; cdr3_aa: CASSLGRSAKNIQYF
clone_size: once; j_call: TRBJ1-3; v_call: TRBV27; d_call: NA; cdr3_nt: TGTGCCAGCAGTTTAGGGGGGCCGGTCTCTGGAAACACCATATATTTT; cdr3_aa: CASSLGGPVSGNTIYF
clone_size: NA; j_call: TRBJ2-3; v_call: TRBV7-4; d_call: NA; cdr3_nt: TGTGCCAGCAGTCCCATACTCCCCCCGGGCAGGGGGGGGACAGATACGCAGTATTTT; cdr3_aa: CASSPILPPGRGGTDTQYF
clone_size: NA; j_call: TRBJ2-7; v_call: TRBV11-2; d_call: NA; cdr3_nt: TGTGCCAGCAGCTTAGATGGGGGCGAGCAGTACTTC; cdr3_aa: CASSLDGGEQYF
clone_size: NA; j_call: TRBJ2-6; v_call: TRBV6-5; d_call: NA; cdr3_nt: TGTGCCAGCAGTTACCGGTCGTCTGGGGCCAACGTCCTGACTTTC; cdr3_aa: CASSYRSSGANVLTF